This record concerns one T cell receptor beta chain sequence. Authors' data handling: Reference gene primer amplification in the assay estimated nucleated cell counts. Some clones are missing from TCRdb's copy, which holds only in-frame ones; the method was immunoSEQ multiplex PCR. The V and J calls and clone size are taken from that table; D and trimming were inferred from the DNA. The repertoire has fewer than 450,000 clones, around 91% of them found once; the top ten carry 0.6%. With 3 bases removed from V and 2 bases from J, the gap between germline ends came to 14 bases. Germline values: CDR1 MGHRA, CDR2 YSYEKL. CDR3 length equals 16 residues. The study drew participants aged about 18 to 89 years from fewer than 30 US areas. Cohorts were assigned according to the clinical history that participants reported. The sample is drawn from a study of blood T cell repertoires in COVID-19. Study summary: The United States, Italy and Spain provided the acute and convalescent COVID-19 samples.

Material: PBMCs or T cells enriched from blood (not recorded which). This chain joins TRBV4-1 and TRBJ2-1, with D possibly being TRBD1 (6 bases). This sequence originates from a man younger than 35 who had recovered from COVID-19. The CDR3 region is CASSHPWDTAYNEQFF. Here the CDR3 DNA reads TGCGCCAGCAGCCATCCCTGGGACACCGCCTACAATGAGCAGTTCTTC.